The rows below give T cell receptor beta chains drawn from one sample of a study of T cell repertoires in cytomegalovirus infection. Their antigen targets remain unknown. TCRdb re-derived calls from the reads in MiXCR, one entry per CDR3 protein. The sample includes about 63,000 distinct CDR3 sequences, 20% to 25% of them seen just once. Sequenced material: CD8+ T cells from cultured PBMCs, taken from culture after CMV antigen stimulation. These receptors were collected from a human donor in good health (CMV status not recorded). Some clones in this sample may be carry-over from other donors' samples. Both conserved end residues are part of each CDR3. The order of the fields is clone size, J gene, D gene, V gene, CDR3 DNA, CDR3 protein. A D gene is named only where the DNA matches it firmly. A row's size may be missing; if present it is once, few, many or a size class.

abundance: -; j_gene: TRBJ2-5; d_gene: -; v_gene: TRBV7-9; CDR3nt: TGTGCCAGCAGCCGGCTCAGGACGGATGAGACCCAGTACTTC; CDR3aa: CASSRLRTDETQYF
abundance: few; j_gene: TRBJ1-2; d_gene: -; v_gene: TRBV28; CDR3nt: TGTGCCAGCAGTCCAGCAGGGAACAGTTATGGCTACACCTTC; CDR3aa: CASSPAGNSYGYTF
abundance: -; j_gene: TRBJ2-3; d_gene: TRBD1; v_gene: TRBV7-6; CDR3nt: TGTGCCAGCAGCTCCAACAGGGGTAGCACAGATACGCAGTATTTT; CDR3aa: CASSSNRGSTDTQYF
abundance: -; j_gene: TRBJ2-1; d_gene: -; v_gene: TRBV7-2; CDR3nt: TGTGCCAGCAGCTTCCTGTCGACGGCCTTGGAGGACAATGAGCAGTTCTTC; CDR3aa: CASSFLSTALEDNEQFF
abundance: many; j_gene: TRBJ1-4; d_gene: -; v_gene: TRBV20-1; CDR3nt: TGCAGTGCCAAACGGACGTATGCAACTAATGAAAAACTGTTTTTT; CDR3aa: CSAKRTYATNEKLFF
abundance: -; j_gene: TRBJ2-1; d_gene: -; v_gene: TRBV28; CDR3nt: TGTGCCAGCAGTTGGCAATACAATGAGCAGTTCTTC; CDR3aa: CASSWQYNEQFF
abundance: -; j_gene: TRBJ2-7; d_gene: TRBD2; v_gene: TRBV2; CDR3nt: TGTGCGAGCACAACGGGGACTATCGAATCCTACGAGCAGTACTTC; CDR3aa: CASTTGTIESYEQYF
abundance: -; j_gene: TRBJ1-1; d_gene: -; v_gene: TRBV7-9; CDR3nt: TGTGCCAGCAGCTCGTTGGGGCTGAACACTGAAGCTTTCTTT; CDR3aa: CASSSLGLNTEAFF
abundance: few; j_gene: TRBJ2-7; d_gene: TRBD1; v_gene: TRBV24-1; CDR3nt: TGTGCCACCAGTGACCCGGGACAGATCGAGCAGTACTTC; CDR3aa: CATSDPGQIEQYF
abundance: -; j_gene: TRBJ2-7; d_gene: -; v_gene: TRBV4-1; CDR3nt: TGCGCCAGCAGCCAAGAAGCCCATGGGGAGCAGTACTTC; CDR3aa: CASSQEAHGEQYF
abundance: few; j_gene: TRBJ1-2; d_gene: -; v_gene: TRBV7-2; CDR3nt: TGTGCCAGCAGCTTAGAGTTAACCCGGACGGCAAACTATGGCTACACCTTC; CDR3aa: CASSLELTRTANYGYTF
abundance: -; j_gene: TRBJ1-5; d_gene: -; v_gene: TRBV4-1; CDR3nt: TGCGCCAGCAGCCAAGGGAGCTATCAGCCCCAGCATTTT; CDR3aa: CASSQGSYQPQHF
abundance: -; j_gene: TRBJ2-7; d_gene: -; v_gene: TRBV7-9; CDR3nt: TGTGCCAGCAGCCCCCGGGACACAGTCTACGAGCAGTACTTC; CDR3aa: CASSPRDTVYEQYF
abundance: -; j_gene: TRBJ1-1; d_gene: -; v_gene: TRBV6-1; CDR3nt: TGTGCCAGCAGTGCGGGGGACGTTGGCACTGAAGCTTTCTTT; CDR3aa: CASSAGDVGTEAFF